Following are 28 T cell receptor beta chains from one sample sequenced in a study of CD8+CD57+ T cells in acquired aplastic anemia. All patients picked for sequencing had shown, by flow cytometry, an expansion of CD8+CD57+ cells. The use of genomic DNA as template underpinned the TCR beta VDJ and CDR3 profiling. TCRdb used MiXCR to reprocess the reads, holding one entry per CDR3 protein. This sample has under 350,000 distinct CDR3 sequences, with roughly 59% found just once. The sample taken for sequencing was sorted CD4+, CD8+, or CD8+CD57+ T cells (not recorded which) from PBMCs. The receptors were gathered from a human donor with aplastic anemia.

The J gene is TRBJ2-7, the V gene TRBV19; 8 bases are shared with TRBD1. The CDR3 consists of 15 residues. Germline values: CDR1 LNHDA, CDR2 SQIVND (reference sequence). The junction had 9 bases not matched to a gene; V was cut back by 4 bases and J by 4 bases. CDR3: CASSRTQGVDYEQYF. The CDR3 DNA reads TGTGCCAGTAGTAGAACACAGGGGGTAGATTACGAGCAGTACTTC.

In this sample, this clonotype turned up once. Here the CDR3 omits its conserved ending phenylalanine or tryptophan, so a read error is the likely source. Because the CDR3's place on the DNA is in doubt, the DNA is left out and the CDR3 is given as listed by TCRdb. The chain carries TRBV7-8 and TRBJ2-6. The germline V gene encodes CDR1 SGHVS and CDR2 FQNEAQ. The CDR3 has 8 amino acids, counting both end residues. The CDR3 protein is CASSFLTS.

This clonotype was observed at least ten times. J is TRBJ1-1 and V is TRBV18; no clear D gene. The germline gives CDR1 KGHSH, CDR2 LQKENI. Trimming pared 3 bases from V and 7 bases from J, leaving 9 bases between. The CDR3 sequence is 12 residues long. CDR3 region: CASSPFGNEAFF. The CDR3, as DNA: TGTGCCAGCTCACCGTTTGGAAATGAAGCTTTCTTT.

The chain couples TRBV7-9 to TRBJ1-1; D remains unclear. The CDR3 has 16 amino acids. The ends were cut back, 2 bases at V and 1 base at J, with 14 bases in the middle. The germline V gene encodes CDR1 SEHNR and CDR2 FQNEAQ (reference sequence). The CDR3 DNA reads TGTGCCAGCAGCTTACTTCCGAAGGGTCCGAACACTGAAGCTTTCTTT. Residues: CASSLLPKGPNTEAFF.

This clonotype showed up many times. The chain recombines TRBV3-1 with TRBJ2-6, with unresolved D. The V end was cut by 5 bases, the J end by 4 bases, with 12 bases between. Germline V gene lookup returns CDR1 LGHDT and CDR2 YNNKEL (reference sequence). The CDR3 sequence is 15 residues long. In DNA form, the CDR3 reads TGTGCCAGCAGCTTTTCGGCGCCCGGGGCCAACGTCCTGACTTTC. Amino acids: CASSFSAPGANVLTF.

The rearrangement links TRBV5-1 to TRBJ2-5; D ambiguous. Germline CDR1 SGHRS, CDR2 YFSETQ. V shed 0 bases and J shed 0 bases, with 12 bases lying between them. The CDR3 covers 16 residues. This CDR3 reads CASSLVGWQDQETQYF. The CDR3 coding sequence is TGCGCCAGCAGCTTGGTTGGCTGGCAGGACCAAGAGACCCAGTACTTC. Drawing the rest from reference TRBV5-1 and TRBJ2-5, the complete variable domain is KAGVTQTPRYLIKTRGQQVTLSCSPISGHRSVSWYQQTPGQGLQFLFEYFSETQRNKGNFPGRFSGRQFSNSRSEMNVSTLELGDSALYLCASSLVGWQDQETQYFGPGTRLLVL.

This clonotype has ten or more counts. V and J are TRBV18 and TRBJ1-2; D not certain. The germline V and J ends were trimmed by 2 bases and 0 bases, with 10 bases remaining between them. The CDR3 length is 15 residues. The V gene's germline CDR1 is KGHSH and CDR2 LQKENI. The CDR3 nucleotides are TGTGCCAGCTCACCAATGGACGGAGCTAACTATGGCTACACCTTC. Translation gives CASSPMDGANYGYTF. Filled out from reference TRBV18 and TRBJ1-2, the complete variable domain reads NAGVMQNPRHLVRRRGQEARLRCSPMKGHSHVYWYRQLPEEGLKFMVYLQKENIIDESGMPKERFSAEFPKEGPSILRIQQVVRGDSAAYFCASSPMDGANYGYTFGSGTRLTVV.

This clonotype was counted a few times. The chain employs TRBV7-6 and TRBJ2-7; a possible D gene is TRBD1 (6 bases). The CDR3 loop spans 12 amino acids. Germline CDR1 SGHVS, CDR2 FNYEAQ. Trimming removed 8 bases from V and 0 bases from J, with 8 bases in between. CDR3 in DNA: TGTGCCAGCGGGGGCAGCTCCTACGAGCAGTACTTC. It translates to CASGGSSYEQYF.

CDR3 sequence reads: CASSQTGTGAEQYF. The DNA for the CDR3 is TGTGCCAGCAGCCAAACCGGGACAGGGGCCGAGCAGTACTTC. V usage is TRBV6-5 and J usage is TRBJ2-7, with 10 bases identical to TRBD1. V dropped 6 bases and J dropped 6; count of bases not matched to a gene: 8. Looked up from germline, CDR1 is MNHEY and CDR2 is SVGAGI. CDR3 length: 14 amino acids.

There are many counts of this clonotype. CDR3 sequence (DNA): TGTGCCATCAGTGGAGGACCTTTGGGACTAGCTTATGAGCAGTTCTTC. It codes for CAISGGPLGLAYEQFF. The chain joins TRBV10-3 to TRBJ2-1; the match to TRBD2 covers 9 bases. The CDR3 runs 16 residues. Germline V CDR1 and CDR2: ENHRY, SYGVKD. V lost 4 bases and J lost 8; bases outside the gene matches: 12.

The chain carries TRBV7-8 and TRBJ2-7; D is uncertain. This CDR3 has 13 residues. Germline CDR1 is SGHVS and CDR2 is FQNEAQ. V shed 5 bases and J shed 5 bases, with 13 bases lying between them. CDR3 bases: TGTGCCAGCAGCCCTAACGGCCGGAACGAGCAGTACTTC. Its protein product is CASSPNGRNEQYF.

The chain joins TRBV29-1 to TRBJ2-1, with 15 bases identical to TRBD2. The length of the CDR3 is 15 residues. Germline CDR1 reads SQVTM; CDR2 reads ANQGSEA. Trimming at V came to 7 bases and at J to 6 bases, leaving 7 bases not matched to a gene. As DNA, the CDR3 is TGCAGCGCTAGGACTAGCGGGAGGGCCGGCAATGAGCAGTTCTTC. Its protein product is CSARTSGRAGNEQFF.

This clonotype showed up many times. The genes are TRBV5-1 and TRBJ2-7, with D perhaps matching TRBD2 (5 bases). CDR3 size: 11 residues. Germline CDR1 reads SGHRS; CDR2 reads YFSETQ. Trimming removed 5 bases at V and 4 bases at J, with 7 bases between. The CDR3 DNA reads TGCGCCAGCAGGGAGGAGTACGAGCAGTACTTC. Translation: CASREEYEQYF.

This clonotype has just a few counts. The V gene is TRBV11-2, the J gene TRBJ1-4; D ambiguous. There are 14 residues in the CDR3. Germline CDR1 and CDR2: SGHAT and FQNNGV. The ends were cut back, 5 bases at V and 6 bases at J, with 13 bases in the middle. This chain's CDR3 is CASSLRKGDEKLFF. The CDR3 bases are TGTGCCAGCAGCCTGCGGAAGGGTGATGAAAAACTGTTTTTT. The full variable domain, with the rest looked up from reference TRBV11-2 and TRBJ1-4, is EAGVAQSPRYKIIEKRQSVAFWCNPISGHATLYWYQQILGQGPKLLIQFQNNGVVDDSQLPKDRFSAERLKGVDSTLKIQPAKLEDSAVYLCASSLRKGDEKLFFGSGTQLSVL.

In regard to this clonotype: One end of the junction does not line up with germline, which may come from a read error. The chain combines TRBV5-1 with TRBJ2-5; 7 bases map to TRBD2. Germline values: CDR1 SGHRS, CDR2 YFSETQ. The CDR3 runs 16 residues. CDR3 amino acids: CASSLGTSDIQGTQYF. The DNA of the CDR3 is TGCGCCAGCAGCTTAGGAACTAGCGATATTCAAGGGACCCAGTATTTC.

The chain recombines TRBV24-1 with TRBJ2-3; tentatively, D is TRBD1 (5 bases). V was shortened by 7 bases and J by 6 bases, with 10 bases between the two germline ends. The CDR3 has 12 residues. CDR1 and CDR2 (germline): KGHDR, SFDVKD. This chain's CDR3 is CATSGPGDTQYF. Written as DNA, the CDR3 is TGTGCCACCAGCGGCCCAGGGGATACGCAGTATTTT.

The chain employs TRBV15 and TRBJ2-7; 7 bases match TRBD1. The CDR3 contains 15 residues. Trimming cost V 0 bases and J 6 bases; bases outside gene matches: 8. Germline lookup yields CDR1 LNHNV and CDR2 YYDKDF (reference sequence). The CDR3 is CATSREVTGDFEQYF. The CDR3 DNA follows: TGTGCCACCAGCAGAGAGGTCACAGGGGATTTCGAGCAGTACTTC. Full variable domain (outside the CDR3, taken from reference TRBV15 and TRBJ2-7): DAMVIQNPRYQVTQFGKPVTLSCSQTLNHNVMYWYQQKSSQAPKLLFHYYDKDFNNEADTPDNFQSRRPNTSFCFLDIRSPGLGDTAMYLCATSREVTGDFEQYFGPGTRLTVT.

This clonotype was seen many times. The rearrangement joins TRBV28 to TRBJ2-7; D is undetermined. CDR3 size: 11 residues. Germline-derived CDR1 and CDR2 are MDHEN and SYDVKM. Trimming removed 6 bases from V and 0 bases from J, with 3 bases in between. The CDR3 coding sequence is TGTGCCAGCAGCCGCTCCTACGAGCAGTACTTC. It yields the protein CASSRSYEQYF.

The chain uses TRBV20-1 and TRBJ2-7, with D unresolved. Trimming removed 8 bases at V and 0 bases at J, with 8 bases between. Germline V CDR1 and CDR2: DFQATT, SNEGSKA (reference sequence). The CDR3 is 11 amino acids. CDR3 DNA: TGCAGTTTCTCTTCCTCCTACGAGCAGTACTTC. It is translated as CSFSSSYEQYF.

V gene TRBV13 combines with J gene TRBJ1-2, with 8 bases identical to TRBD1. CDR3 length: 15 residues. Per the germline V gene, CDR1 is PRHDT and CDR2 is FYEKMQ (reference sequence). The ends lost 5 bases at V and 8 bases at J; junction bases unmatched: 13. In DNA, the CDR3 is TGTGCCAGCAGCACGAACAGGGGGAGCACCTGGGGCTACACCTTC. Translated, it gives CASSTNRGSTWGYTF.

This clonotype was seen ten or more times. This chain uses TRBV9 with TRBJ2-1, with 10 bases identical to TRBD2. The CDR3 sequence is 16 residues long. V trimming: 0 bases; J trimming: 6 bases; junction bases outside the gene matches: 6. Per germline, CDR1 SGDLS and CDR2 YYNGEE. The CDR3 coding sequence is TGTGCCAGCAGCGTAGGGAGCGGGGGGGCGGTCAATGAGCAGTTCTTC. Protein product: CASSVGSGGAVNEQFF. The full variable domain, rest sourced from reference TRBV9 and TRBJ2-1, is DSGVTQTPKHLITATGQRVTLRCSPRSGDLSVYWYQQSLDQGLQFLIQYYNGEERAKGNILERFSAQQFPDLHSELNLSSLELGDSALYFCASSVGSGGAVNEQFFGPGTRLTVL.

This clonotype has only a few counts. The gene calls are TRBV7-9 and TRBJ2-7, with 10 bases aligning to TRBD2. This CDR3 has 15 residues. Germline trimming cut 4 bases from V and 2 bases from J; bases unmatched to any gene: 5. CDR1 and CDR2 from the germline V gene are SEHNR and FQNEAQ (reference sequence). The CDR3 protein is CASSSGTSAAYEQYF. The CDR3 coding sequence is TGTGCCAGCAGCTCGGGGACTAGCGCAGCCTACGAGCAGTACTTC.

Worth noting for this clonotype: One end of the junction fails to match germline, which may point to a read error. The chain combines TRBV5-5 with TRBJ2-3, with 8 positions matching TRBD2. The CDR3 length is 16 residues. Germline CDR1 is SGHKS and CDR2 is YYEKEE (reference sequence). Here the CDR3 reads CASSQGRLAFTDTQYF. CDR3 sequence (DNA): TGCGCCAGCAGCCAAGGCAGACTAGCGTTCACAGATACGCAGTATTTT.

The chain combines TRBV20-1 with TRBJ1-6; 8 bases line up with TRBD1. J lost 9 bases, V lost 6 bases, and 13 bases had no gene match. CDR1 is DFQATT, CDR2 SNEGSKA, per germline (reference sequence). The CDR3 is made up of 15 amino acids. CDR3 nucleotides: TGCAGTGCCAAGGACGGGACAGGAAGCGGTTCACCCCTCCACTTT. It translates to CSAKDGTGSGSPLHF.

The chain couples TRBV10-1 to TRBJ2-7; perhaps TRBD2 as D (5 bases). This CDR3 region has 14 residues. The V end was cut by 3 bases, the J end by 2 bases, with 11 bases between. Germline lookup yields CDR1 WNHNN and CDR2 SYGVQD (reference sequence). CDR3 region: CASSELALTYEQYF. DNA for the CDR3: TGCGCCAGCAGTGAATTAGCGCTTACCTACGAGCAGTACTTC.

This clonotype has a count of ten or more. The chain links TRBV5-1 to TRBJ2-7; unclear D gene. The V end was cut by 1 base, the J end by 1 base, with 6 bases between. The V gene's germline CDR1 is SGHRS and CDR2 YFSETQ. This CDR3 comprises 13 residues. This CDR3 reads CASSLLQSYEQYF. The DNA of the CDR3 is TGCGCCAGCAGCTTGCTACAGTCCTACGAGCAGTACTTC.

This clonotype is a singleton in its sample. The gene calls are TRBV9 and TRBJ1-2; D is perhaps TRBD1 (6 bases). The germline V and J ends were trimmed by 0 bases and 4 bases, with 16 bases remaining between them. There are 16 residues in the CDR3. Germline V CDR1 and CDR2: SGDLS, YYNGEE. Written as DNA, the CDR3 is TGTGCCAGCAGCGTAGGCTCCGCAGGGGCCCTCTATGGCTACACCTTC. Its protein is CASSVGSAGALYGYTF.

This chain links TRBV20-1 with TRBJ2-5; D perhaps matches TRBD2 (7 bases). V was trimmed by 7 bases and J by 8 bases, leaving 20 bases between them. Germline CDR1 reads DFQATT; CDR2 reads SNEGSKA (reference sequence). This CDR3 region has 13 residues. CDR3: CSVREGEAGTQYF. In nucleotides, the CDR3 is TGCAGTGTCAGAGAGGGGGAAGCGGGAACCCAGTACTTC.